These T cell receptor beta chains were read from a single sample in a study of beta chain features in type 1 diabetes. Only in-frame clones appear in the TCRdb table, and some are missing; sequencing was by immunoSEQ multiplex PCR. Among hundreds of thousands of clones listed, about an eighth were seen once. The sequencing sample was made of naive CD4+ T cells from blood. These TCRs come from a man in his late teens or twenties with type 1 diabetes. The CDR3 runs from the conserved cysteine through the conserved F or W.

>TRBV25-1
CASSESGRLAQYF
>TRBV7-8
CASSLGGQIYYEQYF
>TRBV30
CASGMSGGYTF
>TRBV30
CAWSNRGSGNTIYF
>TRBV27
CASSFRAFPLGDQPQHF
>TRBV6-1
CASRDTGNTGELFF
>TRBV7-3
CASSLLGSSTNEKLFF
>TRBV30
CAWSEASPLHF
>TRBV28
CASSSGGTGSETQYF
>TRBV5-1
CASSLLGLGTEAFF
>TRBV14
CASSRTRGPYEQYF
>TRBV5-4
CASSSGTDQPQHF
>TRBV4-1
CASSQVLAPESSYNEQFF
>TRBV30
CAWSAQRYGYTF
>TRBV27
CASRMDSLKANEKLFF
>TRBV9
CASSVEGYTGELFF
>TRBV14
CASSQDEEGRISGANVLTF
>TRBV2
CASKDGGTDTQYF
>TRBV19
CASSSPDRRVEQFF
>TRBV10-2
CATRSQADTEAFF
>TRBV19
CASSVARNYGYTF
>TRBV6-5
CASSRGQVGGYTF
>TRBV7-2
CASSPPGNTEAFF
>TRBV11-2
CASTLNSYTEAFF
>TRBV5-1
CASSLGGLYNEQFF
>TRBV11-3
CASSLGVNEQFF
>TRBV11-2
CASSSASGGAPTDTQYF
>TRBV2
CASSPKETQYF
>TRBV5-6
CASSLGVLAAYEQYF
>TRBV7-3
CASSLGAGFQETQYF
>TRBV20-1
CSAGTVEKLFF
>TRBV6-5
CASTVVSGATEAFF
>TRBV5-1
CASSLGEVTEAFF
>TRBV4-1
CASSQDQGANTEAFF
>TRBV7-9
CASSARGDYGYTF
>TRBV25-1
CASSTGYSNQPQHF
>TRBV6-5
CASSWQRNTGELFF